The 11 T cell receptor beta chains reported below all come from one sample, sequenced in a study of identifying expanded T cells in peripheral blood. TCRdb's copy holds only in-frame clones and misses some; the assay was immunoSEQ multiplex PCR. The sample consists of fewer than 110,000 clones, 87% of them appearing once. Sequencing was done on a sample of blood. The origin of the receptors is a person aged 18 to 75 in good health.

The chain couples TRBV6-4 to TRBJ2-2, with D unclear. Trimming took off 3 bases at V and 0 bases at J, with 5 bases between the two ends. The CDR3 consists of 14 residues. The V gene's germline CDR1 is MRHNA and CDR2 SNTAGT. The CDR3 region has the DNA TGTGCCAGCAGTGAGTATCCGAACACCGGGGAGCTGTTTTTT. Its translation: CASSEYPNTGELFF.

V gene TRBV2 combines with J gene TRBJ1-1; possible D gene TRBD1, 5 bases. Germline V lookup: CDR1 SNHLY, CDR2 FYNNEI. The CDR3 totals 15 residues. V was trimmed by 1 base and J by 4 bases, leaving 13 bases between them. This CDR3 reads CASSEEGGGSTEAFF. The CDR3 region has the DNA TGTGCCAGCAGTGAAGAGGGTGGGGGGTCCACTGAAGCTTTCTTT.

The chain carries TRBV25-1 and TRBJ1-1, with TRBD1 matching over 9 bases. Trimming at V came to 5 bases and at J to 0 bases, leaving 13 bases not matched to a gene. The CDR3 covers 18 residues. Germline CDR1 MGHDK, CDR2 SYGVNS. This CDR3 is CASSQTGTGFRLNTEAFF. CDR3 coding DNA: TGTGCCAGCAGTCAAACCGGGACAGGGTTCCGACTGAACACTGAAGCTTTCTTT. Looking up the rest from reference TRBV25-1 and TRBJ1-1 gives the full variable domain: EADIYQTPRYLVIGTGKKITLECSQTMGHDKMYWYQQDPGMELHLIHYSYGVNSTEKGDLSSESTVSRIRTEHFPLTLESARPSHTSQYLCASSQTGTGFRLNTEAFFGQGTRLTVV.

The rearrangement joins TRBV5-6 to TRBJ1-2; 9 nucleotides match TRBD1. There are 15 residues in the CDR3. V was pared by 2 bases and J by 4 bases, with 6 bases of the junction left unmatched. The germline gives CDR1 SGHDT, CDR2 YYEEEE. The CDR3 DNA sequence: TGTGCCAGCAGCTTCGGACAGGGGAGCTTCTATGGCTACACCTTC. It specifies CASSFGQGSFYGYTF.

J is TRBJ2-5 and V is TRBV2, with 9 bases that match TRBD1. The CDR3 contains 14 residues. The V gene's germline CDR1 is SNHLY and CDR2 FYNNEI. V lost 5 bases and J lost 4; bases outside the gene matches: 5. The CDR3 loop reads CASSTGGGGETQYF. The CDR3 nucleotides are TGTGCCAGCAGTACAGGGGGCGGAGGAGAGACCCAGTACTTC.

This clone has a handful of counts. The V gene is TRBV5-6, the J gene TRBJ1-6; the D gene is possibly TRBD1 (5 bases). The V and J ends lost 4 bases and 1 base respectively, with 12 bases between them. This CDR3 is built from 16 residues. Germline V gives CDR1 SGHDT, CDR2 YYEEEE. The CDR3 DNA follows: TGTGCCAGCAGCGGGGGAGGCTGGTCCTATAATTCACCCCTCCACTTT. Amino acids: CASSGGGWSYNSPLHF.

This sequence joins TRBV9 and TRBJ2-6; D is undetermined. This CDR3 has 15 amino acids. V was clipped by 0 bases and J by 0 bases, with 4 bases between them. CDR1 SGDLS and CDR2 YYNGEE come from the germline V gene. The CDR3 is CASSVVGSGANVLTF. CDR3 DNA: TGTGCCAGCAGCGTAGTCGGCTCTGGGGCCAACGTCCTGACTTTC.

As for this clone: Different DNA sequences within this sample yield the same CDR3. The chain couples TRBV18 to TRBJ2-2; 10 bases are a match to TRBD1. V dropped 2 bases and J dropped 4; count of bases not matched to a gene: 1. The germline V gene has CDR1 KGHSH and CDR2 LQKENI. The CDR3 is 15 residues long. In DNA, the CDR3 is TGTGCCAGCTCACCAGGGACAGGGGTCACCGGGGAGCTGTTTTTT. Protein sequence: CASSPGTGVTGELFF.

V usage is TRBV6-4 and J usage is TRBJ1-2; 10 bases are shared with TRBD1. CDR1 and CDR2 from the germline V gene are MRHNA and SNTAGT. Unmatched junction bases numbered 17, after V lost 8 bases and J lost 8 bases. The CDR3 runs to 16 residues. DNA for the CDR3: TGTGCCAGCGCTCCGACAGGGGGCAGAGTCCTCGACGGCTACACCTTC. Amino acids: CASAPTGGRVLDGYTF.

In nucleotides, the CDR3 is TGTGCCAGCAGCTTAGTGAGGCCGGGACAGGGGAGAGACGAGCAGTACTTC. This codes for CASSLVRPGQGRDEQYF. The genes are TRBV7-2 and TRBJ2-7, with 10 bases lining up with TRBD1. Germline trimming cut 1 base from V and 5 bases from J; bases unmatched to any gene: 11. Germline CDR1 and CDR2: SGHTA and FQGNSA. The CDR3 runs to 17 residues.

The V and J genes are TRBV19 and TRBJ2-7; D is ambiguous. Per the germline V gene, CDR1 is LNHDA and CDR2 is SQIVND (reference sequence). The CDR3 has 14 amino acids. The ends were cut back, 1 base at V and 2 bases at J, with 9 bases in the middle. The CDR3 loop is CASSIGTGTYEQYF. CDR3 nucleotides: TGTGCCAGTAGTATAGGTACTGGGACCTACGAGCAGTACTTC.